The 5 T cell receptor beta chains listed next were all sequenced from one sample in a study of Ad26.COV2.S vaccination and SARS-CoV-2 variants. As for treatment: roughly 20 received Ad26.COV2.S at low or high dose, single or two shots; five or six received placebo; per-sample allocation not given. On day 63 after the first injection, vaccine and placebo recipients gave samples. Measured with immunoSEQ multiplex PCR; TCRdb has only the in-frame clones, and not every one. In the table there are 440,000 or so clones, around 93% of which are singletons. Sequenced material: peripheral blood, taken in a trial of Ad26.COV2.S vaccine versus placebo. The receptors here all came from a person aged 18 to 65 who received the Ad26.COV2.S COVID-19 vaccine or a placebo.

V is TRBV6-2 or TRBV6-3 and J is TRBJ2-7; D remains ambiguous. The CDR3 totals 12 residues. Trimming shortened V by 3 bases and J by 10 bases, and 13 bases separated the two germline ends. CDR1 and CDR2 from the germline V gene are MNHEY and SVGEGT. The CDR3 nucleotides are TGTGCCAGCAGTTATACTGAGACATTTCAGTACTTC. Protein sequence: CASSYTETFQYF.

The gene calls are TRBV6-5 and TRBJ2-1; D call uncertain. The CDR3 runs to 14 residues. Germline CDR1 MNHEY, CDR2 SVGAGI. Deletions cut 1 base from V and 9 bases from J, with 13 bases between. CDR3 protein: CASSYFVGRGEQFF. The CDR3 DNA follows: TGTGCCAGCAGTTACTTCGTCGGGCGTGGTGAGCAGTTCTTC.

V gene TRBV7-2 combines with J gene TRBJ1-2; the D is unclear. Trimming stripped 1 base from V and 0 bases from J, with 9 bases between. Germline CDR1 and CDR2: SGHTA and FQGNSA. This CDR3 spans 15 amino acids. The CDR3 nucleotides read TGTGCCAGCAGCTTAGAGGACCGAGCTAACTATGGCTACACCTTC. It yields the protein CASSLEDRANYGYTF.

The chain has TRBV7-9 and TRBJ2-3, with D possibly being TRBD2 (5 bases). Deletions cut 3 bases from V and 0 bases from J, with 13 bases between. Germline loops: CDR1 SEHNR, CDR2 FQNEAQ (reference sequence). This CDR3 contains 16 residues. The DNA for the CDR3 is TGTGCCAGCAGCTTGGTAAGCGGAACTAGCACAGATACGCAGTATTTT. This codes for CASSLVSGTSTDTQYF.

The chain joins TRBV3-1 (or the pseudogene TRBV3-2) to TRBJ2-7; D possibly corresponds to TRBD1 (5 bases). The CDR3 runs 15 residues. CDR1 is LGHDT and CDR2 is YNNKEL in the germline V gene (reference sequence). Trimming took 1 base from V and 1 from J, leaving 11 bases between them. This CDR3 reads CASSQGFRVSYEQYF. CDR3 in DNA: TGTGCCAGCAGCCAAGGATTCAGGGTTTCCTACGAGCAGTACTTC.